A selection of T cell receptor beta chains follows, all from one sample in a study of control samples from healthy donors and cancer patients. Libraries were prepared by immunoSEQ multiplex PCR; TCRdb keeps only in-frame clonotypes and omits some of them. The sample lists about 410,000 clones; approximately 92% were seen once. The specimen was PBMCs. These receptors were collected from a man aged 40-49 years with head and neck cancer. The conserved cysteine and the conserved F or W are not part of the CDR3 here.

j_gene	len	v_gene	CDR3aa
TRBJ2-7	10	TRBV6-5	ASSSGNYEQY
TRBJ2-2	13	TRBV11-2	ASSLVIWETGELF
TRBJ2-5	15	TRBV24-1	ATSDLGGQRGGETQY
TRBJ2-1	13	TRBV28	ASRSSPKAVLEQF
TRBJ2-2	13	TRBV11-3	ASSLGSANTGELF
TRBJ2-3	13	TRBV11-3	ASSLGGLAQDTQY
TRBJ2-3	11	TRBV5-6	ASSLGSTDTQY
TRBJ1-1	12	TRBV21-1	ASSKGRPNTEAF
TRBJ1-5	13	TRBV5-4	ASSSGLGSNQPQH
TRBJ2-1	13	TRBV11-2	ASSLDRSSYNEQF
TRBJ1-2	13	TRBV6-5	ASRITGQWTDGYT
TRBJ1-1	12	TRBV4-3	ASSQGLMNTEAF
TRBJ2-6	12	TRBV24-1	ATSGGAGANVLT
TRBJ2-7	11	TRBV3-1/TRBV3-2	ASSQVRGYEQY
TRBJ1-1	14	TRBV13	ASSLVGQGRNSGAF
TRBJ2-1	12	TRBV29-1	SVGRQGRYNEQF
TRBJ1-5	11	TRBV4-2	ASSQDRNQPQH
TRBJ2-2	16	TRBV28	ATLGQGGTPAGTGELF
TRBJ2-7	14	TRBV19	ASSPRRGGEAYEQY
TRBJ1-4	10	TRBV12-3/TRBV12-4	ASSRGHEKLF
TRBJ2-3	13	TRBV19	ASSIAAGEVDTQY
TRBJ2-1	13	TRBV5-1	ASSLEGKSYNEQF
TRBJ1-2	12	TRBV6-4	ASKQGVGNYGYT
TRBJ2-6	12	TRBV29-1	SVGQDSGANVLT
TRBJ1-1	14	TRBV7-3	ASSATGTGRMTEAF
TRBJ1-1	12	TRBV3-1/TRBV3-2	ASSQVAENTEAF
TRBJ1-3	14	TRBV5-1	ASSRSLQSSGNTIY
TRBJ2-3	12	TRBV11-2	ASSFQRSTDTQY
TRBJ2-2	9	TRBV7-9	ASSLPGELF